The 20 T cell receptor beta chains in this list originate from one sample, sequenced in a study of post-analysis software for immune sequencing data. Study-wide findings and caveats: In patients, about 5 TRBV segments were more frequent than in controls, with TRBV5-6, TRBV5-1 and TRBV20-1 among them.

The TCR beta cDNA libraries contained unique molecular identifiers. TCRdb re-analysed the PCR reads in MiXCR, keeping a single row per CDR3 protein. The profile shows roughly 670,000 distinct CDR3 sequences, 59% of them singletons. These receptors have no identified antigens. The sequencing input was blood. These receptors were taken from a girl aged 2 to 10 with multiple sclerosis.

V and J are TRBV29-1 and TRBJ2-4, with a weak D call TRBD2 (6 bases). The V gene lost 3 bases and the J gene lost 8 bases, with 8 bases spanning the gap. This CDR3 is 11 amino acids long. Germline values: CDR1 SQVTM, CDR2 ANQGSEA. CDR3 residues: CSVDRGYIQYF. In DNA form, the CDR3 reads TGCAGCGTTGATCGGGGGTACATTCAGTACTTC.

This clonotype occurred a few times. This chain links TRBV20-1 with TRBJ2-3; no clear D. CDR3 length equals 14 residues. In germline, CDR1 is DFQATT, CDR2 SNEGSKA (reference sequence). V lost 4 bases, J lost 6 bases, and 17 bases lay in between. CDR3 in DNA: TGCAGTGCTACTTTAAAGGAGCTGACTGATACGCAGTATTTT. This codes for CSATLKELTDTQYF.

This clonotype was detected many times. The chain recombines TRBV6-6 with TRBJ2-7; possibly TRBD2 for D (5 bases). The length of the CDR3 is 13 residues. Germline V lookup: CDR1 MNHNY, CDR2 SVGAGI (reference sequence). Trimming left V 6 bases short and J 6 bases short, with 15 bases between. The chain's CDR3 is CASRPISGSEQYF. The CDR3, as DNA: TGTGCCAGCAGGCCCATTTCTGGGAGCGAGCAGTACTTC.

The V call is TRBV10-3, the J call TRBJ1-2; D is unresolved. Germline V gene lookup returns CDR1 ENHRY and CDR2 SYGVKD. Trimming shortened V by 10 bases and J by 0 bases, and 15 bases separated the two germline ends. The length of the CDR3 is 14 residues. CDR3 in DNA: TGTGCCACCACAAGGGCAGCCACTAACTATGGCTACACCTTC. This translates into CATTRAATNYGYTF.

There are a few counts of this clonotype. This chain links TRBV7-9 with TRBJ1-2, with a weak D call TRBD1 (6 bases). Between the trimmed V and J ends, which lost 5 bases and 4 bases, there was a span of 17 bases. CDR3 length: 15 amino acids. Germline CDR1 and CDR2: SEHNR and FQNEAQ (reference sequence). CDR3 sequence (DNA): TGTGCCAGCAGCACGCCTGGACAGACAATCTATGGCTACACCTTC. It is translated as CASSTPGQTIYGYTF.

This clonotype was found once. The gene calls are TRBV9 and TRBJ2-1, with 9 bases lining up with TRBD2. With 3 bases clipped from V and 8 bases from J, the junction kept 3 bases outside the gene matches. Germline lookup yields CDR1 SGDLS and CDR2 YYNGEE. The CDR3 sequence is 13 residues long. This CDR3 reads CASSAIAGDEQFF. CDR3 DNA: TGTGCCAGCAGCGCCATAGCGGGAGATGAGCAGTTCTTC.

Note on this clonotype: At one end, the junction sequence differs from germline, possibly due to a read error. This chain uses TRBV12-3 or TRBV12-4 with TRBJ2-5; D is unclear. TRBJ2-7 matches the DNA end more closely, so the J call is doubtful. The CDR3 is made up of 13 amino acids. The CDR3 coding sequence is TGCGCCAGCAGTTTATATAAGGTCGACGAGCAGTACTTC. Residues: CASSLYKVDEQYF.

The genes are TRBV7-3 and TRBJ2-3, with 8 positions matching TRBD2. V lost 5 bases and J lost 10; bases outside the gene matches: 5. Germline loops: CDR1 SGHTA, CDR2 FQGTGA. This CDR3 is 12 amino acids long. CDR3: CASSLGRDSQYF. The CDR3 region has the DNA TGTGCCAGCAGCCTCGGGAGGGATTCGCAGTATTTT.

The CDR3 nucleotides are TGTGCCAGCACCCTGACAGGGACCTCGTATGGCTACACCTTC. Translation: CASTLTGTSYGYTF. The chain combines TRBV7-2 with TRBJ1-2; 7 bases match TRBD1. Unmatched junction bases numbered 10, after V lost 7 bases and J lost 5 bases. In germline, CDR1 is SGHTA, CDR2 FQGNSA. The CDR3 totals 14 residues. Looking up the rest from reference TRBV7-2 and TRBJ1-2 gives the full variable domain: GAGVSQSPSNKVTEKGKDVELRCDPISGHTALYWYRQSLGQGLEFLIYFQGNSAPDKSGLPSDRFSAERTGGSVSTLTIQRTQQEDSAVYLCASTLTGTSYGYTFGSGTRLTVV.

The CDR3 sequence: CASSQTFSETQYF. The CDR3 DNA reads TGTGCCTCGAGCCAAACGTTTTCGGAGACCCAGTACTTC. J is TRBJ2-5 and V is TRBV7-2; D is undetermined. The CDR3 sequence is 13 residues long. Trimming cost V 11 bases and J 5 bases, with 18 bases left between them. CDR1 SGHTA and CDR2 FQGNSA come from the germline V gene.

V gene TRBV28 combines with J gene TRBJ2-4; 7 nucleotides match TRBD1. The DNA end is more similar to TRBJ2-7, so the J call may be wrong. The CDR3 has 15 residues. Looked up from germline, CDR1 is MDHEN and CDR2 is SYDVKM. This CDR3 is CASSPGQLVHYEQYF. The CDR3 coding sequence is TGTGCCAGCAGTCCGGGACAGCTCGTCCATTACGAGCAGTACTTC.

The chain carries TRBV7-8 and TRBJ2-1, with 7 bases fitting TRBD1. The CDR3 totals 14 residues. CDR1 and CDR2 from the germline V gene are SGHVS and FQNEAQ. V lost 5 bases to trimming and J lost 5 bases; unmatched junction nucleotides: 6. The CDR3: CASSRRGWDNEQFF. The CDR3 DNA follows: TGTGCCAGCAGCCGCAGGGGGTGGGACAATGAGCAGTTCTTC.

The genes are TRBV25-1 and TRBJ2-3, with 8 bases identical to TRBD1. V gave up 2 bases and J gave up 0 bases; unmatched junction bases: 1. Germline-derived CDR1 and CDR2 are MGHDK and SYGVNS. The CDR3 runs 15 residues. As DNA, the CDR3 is TGTGCCAGCAGTGAACAGGGGGCTAGCACAGATACGCAGTATTTT. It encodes CASSEQGASTDTQYF.

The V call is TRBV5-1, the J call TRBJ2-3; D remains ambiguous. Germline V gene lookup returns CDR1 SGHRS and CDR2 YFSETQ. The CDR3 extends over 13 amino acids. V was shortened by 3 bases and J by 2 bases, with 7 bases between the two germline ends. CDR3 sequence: CASSSATTDTQYF. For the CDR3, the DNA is TGCGCCAGCAGCTCAGCGACCACAGATACGCAGTATTTT.

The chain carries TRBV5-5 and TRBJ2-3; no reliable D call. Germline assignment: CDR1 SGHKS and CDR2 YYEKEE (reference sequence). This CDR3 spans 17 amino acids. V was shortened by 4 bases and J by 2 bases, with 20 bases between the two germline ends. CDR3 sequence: CASSVTRFRTDTDTQYF. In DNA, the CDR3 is TGTGCCAGCAGCGTGACTCGGTTCCGGACGGACACAGATACGCAGTATTTT.

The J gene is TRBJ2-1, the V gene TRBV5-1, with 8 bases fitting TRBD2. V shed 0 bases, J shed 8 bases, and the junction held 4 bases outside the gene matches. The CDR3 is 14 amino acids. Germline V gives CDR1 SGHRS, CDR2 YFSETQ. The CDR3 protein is CASSLGSGNYEQFF. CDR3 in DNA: TGCGCCAGCAGCTTGGGTAGCGGGAACTATGAGCAGTTCTTC.

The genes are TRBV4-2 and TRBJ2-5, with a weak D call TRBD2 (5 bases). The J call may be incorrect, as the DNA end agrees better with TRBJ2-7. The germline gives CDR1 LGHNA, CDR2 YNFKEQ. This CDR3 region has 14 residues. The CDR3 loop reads CASSQEYVAYEQYF. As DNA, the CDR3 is TGTGCCAGCAGCCAAGAGTATGTAGCGTACGAGCAGTACTTC.

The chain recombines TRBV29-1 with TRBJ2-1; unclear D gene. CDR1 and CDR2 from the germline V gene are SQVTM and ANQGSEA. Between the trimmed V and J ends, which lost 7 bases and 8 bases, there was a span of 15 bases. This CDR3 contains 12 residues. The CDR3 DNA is TGCAGCGGGAGCCTGGACGGCGATGAGCAGTTCTTC. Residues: CSGSLDGDEQFF.

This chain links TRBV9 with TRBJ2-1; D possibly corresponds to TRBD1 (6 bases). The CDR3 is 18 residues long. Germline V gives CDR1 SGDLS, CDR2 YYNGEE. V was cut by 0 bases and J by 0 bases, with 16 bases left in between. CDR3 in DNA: TGTGCCAGCAGCGTAGTTGGGGGCCTGGCCCGCTCCTACAATGAGCAGTTCTTC. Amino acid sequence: CASSVVGGLARSYNEQFF.

CDR3 nucleotide sequence: TGCAGTGCCCCGGAGCAGGAAAACTATGGCTACACCTTC. This translates into CSAPEQENYGYTF. The rearrangement links TRBV20-1 to TRBJ1-2, with no clear D. V lost 6 bases and J 2 bases, leaving 13 bases between the germline ends. CDR1 and CDR2 from the germline V gene are DFQATT and SNEGSKA (reference sequence). This CDR3 spans 13 amino acids.